This is a list of T cell receptor beta chains from one sample in a study of human T cells and chemical hapten exposure. One entry per CDR3 protein, called by TCRdb with MiXCR from the RACE reads. The table shows around 300,000 distinct CDR3 sequences, with around 7% occurring only once. This sample comprised whole blood, obtained in connection with sensitization to the hapten diphenylcyclopropenone (DPC). These receptors all come from a man aged 18 to 30 with alopecia areata. Some clones in this sample may be carry-over from other donors' samples. Each CDR3 is given with its conserved first and last residue. A D gene is named only where the DNA matches it firmly. Only some rows state a clone size, as once, few, many or a class for expanded clones.

D gene: NA
clone size: few
V gene: TRBV7-2
J gene: TRBJ1-1
CDR3 DNA: TGTGCCAGCAGCCTCCCGACAGTGGATCTGGAAGCTTTCTTT
CDR3 protein: CASSLPTVDLEAFF

D gene: NA
clone size: NA
V gene: TRBV5-6
J gene: TRBJ2-4
CDR3 DNA: TGTGCCAGCAGCGTACAGGGTACCAAAAACATTCAGTACTTC
CDR3 protein: CASSVQGTKNIQYF

D gene: TRBD1
clone size: many
V gene: TRBV10-3
J gene: TRBJ1-1
CDR3 DNA: TGTGCCATCAGTGAAGGGGGCCGTGTTCGGGAAGCTTTCTTT
CDR3 protein: CAISEGGRVREAFF

D gene: NA
clone size: few
V gene: TRBV29-1
J gene: TRBJ2-3
CDR3 DNA: TGCAGCGTTAGTCCGGGGGGCCCTAGAGATACGCAGTATTTT
CDR3 protein: CSVSPGGPRDTQYF

D gene: NA
clone size: few
V gene: TRBV25-1
J gene: TRBJ2-6
CDR3 DNA: TGTGCCGCCAAACCAGTCTCTGGGGCCAACGTCCTGACTTTC
CDR3 protein: CAAKPVSGANVLTF

D gene: NA
clone size: NA
V gene: TRBV18
J gene: TRBJ2-2
CDR3 DNA: TGTGCCAGCTCAGAGGCGATCGGGGAGCTGTTTTTT
CDR3 protein: CASSEAIGELFF

D gene: NA
clone size: few
V gene: TRBV29-1
J gene: TRBJ1-4
CDR3 DNA: TGCAGCGTTGCATGGACAGTTGGCGAAAAACTGTTTTTT
CDR3 protein: CSVAWTVGEKLFF

D gene: TRBD1
clone size: NA
V gene: TRBV7-2
J gene: TRBJ2-6
CDR3 DNA: TGTGCCAGCAGCCACCGGGACAGGGCGGGTACTGGGGCCAACGTCCTGACTTTC
CDR3 protein: CASSHRDRAGTGANVLTF

D gene: NA
clone size: many
V gene: TRBV7-2
J gene: TRBJ2-3
CDR3 DNA: TGTGCCAGCAGGCAAGGGTCAGGGTACGCAGATACGCAGTATTTT
CDR3 protein: CASRQGSGYADTQYF

D gene: TRBD1
clone size: few
V gene: TRBV19
J gene: TRBJ1-5
CDR3 DNA: TGTGCCAGTAAACCGCATCCACAGGGGGCAAGTGACTTT
CDR3 protein: CASKPHPQGASDF